This TCR beta chain was retrieved from a study of T cell responses to AZD1222 COVID-19 vaccine. Study results and caveats: Clonal diversity was possibly underestimated, and the donors were mostly white British, with more females.

Comments on this clone: Its specificity is not known.

TCRdb's table, derived via immunoSEQ multiplex PCR, lists solely in-frame clones and lacks some. The table has roughly 200,000 clones, around 88% seen once. The germline V and J ends were trimmed by 3 bases and 5 bases, with 10 bases remaining between them. CDR3 length equals 13 residues. The sample consisted of peripheral blood, taken on day 0 of AZD1222 vaccination. The chain has TRBV12-3 or TRBV12-4 and TRBJ2-5, with D maybe TRBD2 (6 bases). The clonotype originates from an adult in good health. The CDR3 DNA is TGTGCCAGCAGTTTCTTGGAGGGGGAGACCCAGTACTTC. Its translation: CASSFLEGETQYF.